These 20 T cell receptor beta chains were all obtained from the same sample, sequenced in a study of shared clonotypes between healthy human individuals. Only CD45RO-negative cells positively selected for CCR7 counted as naive CD8 cells, so terminally differentiated effector memory CD45RA+ cells were excluded. The protocol was immunoSEQ multiplex PCR, while the TCRdb copy is restricted to in-frame clones and leaves out a portion. In the table there are 550,000 to 750,000 clones, roughly nine tenths of which are singletons. Sequenced input: naive CD8+ T cells sorted from blood. These TCRs come from a man aged 25 to 40 in good health.

The chain uses TRBV7-2 and TRBJ2-2; TRBD2 is a possible D gene (6 bases). Germline V gives CDR1 SGHTA, CDR2 FQGNSA. The V gene lost 4 bases and the J gene lost 6 bases, with 12 bases spanning the gap. This CDR3 spans 14 amino acids. CDR3: CASSSGSGAGELFF. DNA for the CDR3: TGTGCCAGCAGCTCGGGATCGGGAGCCGGGGAGCTGTTTTTT.

The chain links TRBV28 to TRBJ2-7; possibly TRBD2 for D (6 bases). V lost 6 bases and J 3 bases, leaving 21 bases between the germline ends. CDR1 is MDHEN and CDR2 is SYDVKM in the germline V gene. The CDR3 consists of 16 residues. CDR3 in amino acids: CASSPQSGGTFYEQYF. The CDR3 DNA sequence: TGTGCCAGCAGCCCACAGTCGGGCGGGACTTTCTACGAGCAGTACTTC.

The chain employs TRBV29-1 and TRBJ1-2; weak D call: TRBD1 (6 bases). This CDR3 spans 12 amino acids. CDR1 and CDR2 (germline): SQVTM, ANQGSEA. The germline V and J ends were trimmed by 6 bases and 3 bases, with 11 bases remaining between them. The DNA for the CDR3 is TGCAGCGTACAGGGTTGGGACTATGGCTACACCTTC. This translates into CSVQGWDYGYTF.

This clone was detected once. The chain recombines TRBV7-9 with TRBJ2-1, with D uncertain. The CDR3 runs 14 residues. Trimming shortened V by 3 bases and J by 1 base, and 7 bases separated the two germline ends. The germline gives CDR1 SEHNR, CDR2 FQNEAQ (reference sequence). This CDR3 is CASSFIGSYNEQFF. Here the CDR3 DNA reads TGTGCCAGCAGCTTCATAGGTTCCTACAATGAGCAGTTCTTC.

The rearrangement links TRBV7-9 to TRBJ2-7; either TRBD1 or TRBD2 may fit D (5 bases each). Germline CDR1 SEHNR, CDR2 FQNEAQ (reference sequence). The CDR3 extends over 16 amino acids. Trimming shortened V by 1 base and J by 3 bases, and 16 bases separated the two germline ends. CDR3 amino acids: CASSLDRGGSRYEQYF. The CDR3 coding sequence is TGTGCCAGCAGCTTAGACCGGGGCGGTAGCCGCTACGAGCAGTACTTC.

This clone was observed once. This sequence joins TRBV5-1 and TRBJ2-3, with 9 bases aligning to TRBD1. V shed 4 bases, J shed 6 bases, and the junction held 9 bases outside the gene matches. Germline V CDR1 and CDR2: SGHRS, YFSETQ. The CDR3 is 15 residues long. The CDR3 coding sequence is TGCGCCAGCAGCCCCGGGACAGGGTCAGTGGATACGCAGTATTTT. Protein product: CASSPGTGSVDTQYF.

The J gene is TRBJ2-1, the V gene TRBV15; TRBD1 matches at 9 bases. Germline V gene data show CDR1 as LNHNV and CDR2 as YYDKDF (reference sequence). Losses at the gene ends were 8 bases for V and 7 bases for J; bases not matched to a gene: 18. The CDR3 loop spans 17 amino acids. As DNA, the CDR3 is TGTGCCACCTCGAACAGGGGGCGCTTGGGTAGCGGGAATGAGCAGTTCTTC. Translation: CATSNRGRLGSGNEQFF.

The V gene is TRBV7-3, the J gene TRBJ2-1; no reliable D call. V lost 11 bases and J 2 bases, leaving 4 bases between the germline ends. Germline V gives CDR1 SGHTA, CDR2 FQGTGA. The CDR3 covers 10 residues. The CDR3 coding sequence is TGTGCCCGACCCTACAATGAGCAGTTCTTC. Its protein is CARPYNEQFF.

This clone has a handful of counts. The rearrangement uses TRBV4-1 and TRBJ2-1; weak D call: TRBD2 (6 bases). V was pared by 3 bases and J by 10 bases, with 13 bases between. This CDR3 has 13 residues. Germline V gene data show CDR1 as MGHRA and CDR2 as YSYEKL. DNA for the CDR3: TGCGCCAGCAGCCATAGACTAGGCGGAGAGCAGTTCTTC. Residues: CASSHRLGGEQFF.

Only one count was recorded for this clone. The chain is built from TRBV5-1 and TRBJ2-7; D may match TRBD1 or TRBD2 (5 bases each). Germline V gene sequence: CDR1 SGHRS, CDR2 YFSETQ. CDR3 length: 15 amino acids. With 1 base removed from V and 4 bases from J, the gap between germline ends came to 15 bases. This chain's CDR3 is CASSLPQSGRYEQYF. The CDR3 coding sequence is TGCGCCAGCAGCTTGCCCCAGTCGGGACGGTACGAGCAGTACTTC.

In the case of this clone: A read error may produce the germline difference seen at one junction end. This chain connects TRBV7-9 to TRBJ1-4, with TRBD1 matching 8 bases. CDR1 and CDR2 from the germline V gene are SEHNR and FQNEAQ (reference sequence). The CDR3 has 14 amino acids. CDR3 DNA: TGTGCCAGCAGCTCCTCGACAGGGGATGAAGAACTGTTTTTT. This encodes CASSSSTGDEELFF.

The rearrangement joins TRBV7-9 to TRBJ2-7; a weak D match, TRBD1 (5 bases). With 3 bases removed from V and 2 bases from J, the gap between germline ends came to 11 bases. CDR1 is SEHNR and CDR2 is FQNEAQ in the germline V gene (reference sequence). This CDR3 is built from 14 residues. This chain's CDR3 is CASSFFDSPYEQYF. The DNA for the CDR3 is TGTGCCAGCAGCTTCTTCGACAGCCCCTACGAGCAGTACTTC.

This clone was picked up one time. V is TRBV7-9 and J is TRBJ2-1; TRBD2 is a possible D gene (6 bases). This CDR3 contains 16 residues. V lost 7 bases to trimming and J lost 6 bases, with 22 bases between them. The germline V gene has CDR1 SEHNR and CDR2 FQNEAQ (reference sequence). The CDR3 reads CASTELERVLINEQFF. The CDR3 nucleotides are TGTGCCAGCACCGAACTGGAGCGGGTCCTTATCAATGAGCAGTTCTTC.

The chain is built from TRBV10-3 and TRBJ2-7; D gene ambiguous. CDR1 is ENHRY, CDR2 SYGVKD, per germline. The V end was cut by 2 bases, the J end by 2 bases, with 10 bases between. The CDR3 runs to 14 residues. CDR3 loop: CAISEGKKTYEQYF. The CDR3 nucleotides read TGTGCCATCAGTGAGGGCAAGAAGACCTACGAGCAGTACTTC.

The CDR3 loop is CASSVKALNTGELFF. The DNA of the CDR3 is TGTGCCAGCAGCGTTAAAGCTTTAAACACCGGGGAGCTGTTTTTT. V gene TRBV9 combines with J gene TRBJ2-2; D call uncertain. Germline loops: CDR1 SGDLS, CDR2 YYNGEE. Trimming left V 2 bases short and J 2 bases short, with 10 bases between. CDR3 length equals 15 residues.

The chain recombines TRBV7-9 with TRBJ2-3, with D uncertain. This CDR3 is built from 17 residues. The V gene's germline CDR1 is SEHNR and CDR2 FQNEAQ (reference sequence). V dropped 4 bases and J dropped 0 bases, with 17 bases sitting between them. The CDR3 DNA reads as TGTGCCAGCAGCTCCTCCGACTGGGATCCTAGCACAGATACGCAGTATTTT. This codes for CASSSSDWDPSTDTQYF. Full variable domain (missing parts from reference TRBV7-9 and TRBJ2-3): DTGVSQNPRHKITKRGQNVTFRCDPISEHNRLYWYRQTLGQGPEFLTYFQNEAQLEKSRLLSDRFSAERPKGSFSTLEIQRTEQGDSAMYLCASSSSDWDPSTDTQYFGPGTRLTVL.

The chain carries TRBV7-2 and TRBJ1-2; 7 nucleotides match TRBD1. V lost 3 bases to trimming and J lost 2 bases; unmatched junction nucleotides: 3. The CDR3 runs 14 residues. The germline gives CDR1 SGHTA, CDR2 FQGNSA. The CDR3 region has the DNA TGTGCCAGCAGCTTTCTGACAGGGAACTATGGCTACACCTTC. It codes for CASSFLTGNYGYTF.

The chain carries TRBV7-9 and TRBJ2-1, with 11 bases fitting TRBD2. From germline, CDR1 is SEHNR and CDR2 FQNEAQ (reference sequence). The CDR3 is made up of 17 amino acids. J gave up 3 bases and V 4 bases, and 8 bases lay outside the gene matches. The CDR3 bases are TGTGCCAGCAGCTCAATACTAGCGGGAGCTATCTACAATGAGCAGTTCTTC. Its protein is CASSSILAGAIYNEQFF. The full variable domain, its missing parts supplied by reference TRBV7-9 and TRBJ2-1, is DTGVSQNPRHKITKRGQNVTFRCDPISEHNRLYWYRQTLGQGPEFLTYFQNEAQLEKSRLLSDRFSAERPKGSFSTLEIQRTEQGDSAMYLCASSSILAGAIYNEQFFGPGTRLTVL.

The chain has TRBV19 and TRBJ2-7, with 10 bases that match TRBD2. The CDR3 spans 16 residues. Germline V gene sequence: CDR1 LNHDA, CDR2 SQIVND (reference sequence). V lost 3 bases, J lost 3 bases, and 8 bases stayed unmatched. The CDR3 sequence is CASSIAPGTSVYEQYF. The CDR3 region has the DNA TGTGCCAGTAGTATCGCCCCCGGGACTAGCGTCTACGAGCAGTACTTC.

The J gene is TRBJ2-1, the V gene TRBV4-1, with a tentative D call TRBD1 (7 bases). Trimming left V 4 bases short and J 5 bases short, with 21 bases between. Germline lookup yields CDR1 MGHRA and CDR2 YSYEKL. The CDR3 has 17 amino acids. The CDR3 bases are TGCGCCAGCAGCCCCTCAGGGGGGCTCCCTCTTGACAATGAGCAGTTCTTC. Its protein is CASSPSGGLPLDNEQFF.